This T cell receptor beta chain was recorded in a study of OX40 agonist ivuxolimab in advanced cancers. Points from the study as a whole: Low normalized T-cell clonal expansion was also seen in some nonresponders.

Details on this clone: The target antigen is unknown.

TCRdb's copy holds only in-frame clones and misses some; the assay was immunoSEQ multiplex PCR. Of approximately 14,000 clones in the sample, just under 75% were seen once. From germline, CDR1 is MNHEY and CDR2 SVGAGI. CDR3 length equals 11 residues. Trimming shortened V by 3 bases and J by 11 bases, and 8 bases separated the two germline ends. This clonotype was sampled from an adult with an advanced solid tumor such as melanoma, head and neck, liver or kidney cancer. This chain uses TRBV6-5 with TRBJ2-1; no clear D gene. The specimen comprised CD4+ or CD8+ T cells sorted from blood, sampled in a trial of the OX40 agonist ivuxolimab. The CDR3 DNA sequence: TGTGCCAGCAGTTATAGCACCCAGCAGTTCTTC. Translating it yields CASSYSTQQFF.